The present T cell receptor (beta chain) was sequenced within a study of shared clonotypes between healthy human individuals. Study observations and caveats: Naive subsets usually exceeded memory subsets in estimated richness. Non-shared clonotypes had lower generation probabilities than those shared by all four donors.

None of the donors, who were healthy HIV-negative adults, had recently had acute infections or vaccinations. Sequencing was performed with immunoSEQ multiplex PCR; in TCRdb, only in-frame clones are kept and a portion is missing. This table holds about 960,000 clones, over 60% found once. CDR3 length: 16 residues. In germline, CDR1 is SGHVS, CDR2 FNYEAQ. V was shortened by 2 bases and J by 0 bases, with 10 bases between the two germline ends. Details on this clone: Its antigen is still unknown.

The source material was memory CD4+ T cells sorted from blood. The sample's subset: CD45RA-negative fraction. The chain uses TRBV7-6 and TRBJ2-2, with a possible D match to TRBD2 (6 bases). This sequence was found in a young man in good health. The CDR3 reads CASSLYSGSNTGELFF. Written as DNA, the CDR3 is TGTGCCAGCAGCTTATACAGCGGGTCGAACACCGGGGAGCTGTTTTTT.